The rows below give T cell receptor beta chains drawn from one sample of a study of early T cells in non-severe SARS-CoV-2 infection. TCRdb fed the 5' RACE reads into MiXCR, producing one record per CDR3 protein. The sample consists of approximately 70,000 distinct CDR3 sequences, about 12% of them appearing once. The sequencing used whole blood, collected at baseline. These receptors were taken from an adult who was a healthcare worker with PCR-confirmed SARS-CoV-2 infection or an uninfected control (not recorded which). The donor label of this sample is uncertain. Each CDR3 is given with its conserved first and last residue. D genes are given only for firm matches. Only some rows state a clone size, as once, few, many or a class for expanded clones.

V gene,D gene,J gene,clone size,CDR3 DNA,CDR3 protein
TRBV16,.,TRBJ1-1,many,TGTGCCAGCAGCCGCAAAAACAAAGGGAAGGACACTGAAGCTTTCTTT,CASSRKNKGKDTEAFF
TRBV11-2,.,TRBJ1-3,.,TGTGCCAGCAGCAGGGGAAGATCTGGAAACACCATATATTTT,CASSRGRSGNTIYF
TRBV3-1,.,TRBJ2-7,.,TGTGCCAGCAGCCATGGGACCGACGCCTACGAGCAGTACTTC,CASSHGTDAYEQYF
TRBV7-6,.,TRBJ2-6,many,TGTGCCAGCAGCTTAGCGGCCCAGGCCAACGTCCTGACTTTC,CASSLAAQANVLTF
TRBV7-8,TRBD1,TRBJ1-4,few,TGTGCCAGCAGCTTAAGGGACAGGGTTCATGAAAAACTGTTTTTT,CASSLRDRVHEKLFF
TRBV5-4,.,TRBJ1-5,few,TGTGCCAGCAGCTTTGAGGCCGGCAATCAGCCCCAGCATTTT,CASSFEAGNQPQHF
TRBV3-1,TRBD2,TRBJ2-1,few,TGTGCCAGCAGCCAAGAATGGCGGGAGGTTGACAATGAGCAGTTCTTC,CASSQEWREVDNEQFF
TRBV5-6,.,TRBJ1-5,.,TGTGCCAGCAGCATCGGGGGTTATCAGCCCCAGCATTTT,CASSIGGYQPQHF
TRBV12-5,.,TRBJ2-7,few,TGTGCTAGTGGTTTCCGCATAGGAGGGGAGCAGTACTTC,CASGFRIGGEQYF
TRBV28,.,TRBJ2-7,.,TGTGCCAGCAGTTTAGTCAGGGGTTACGAGCAGTACTTC,CASSLVRGYEQYF
TRBV10-3,.,TRBJ2-7,many,TGTGCCATCAGTGAGGGCGGCGAGGGCTACGAGCAGTACTTC,CAISEGGEGYEQYF
TRBV27,.,TRBJ2-7,.,TGTGCCAGCAGTTTATTAGGGAACGCCTACGAGCAGTACTTC,CASSLLGNAYEQYF
TRBV4-3,.,TRBJ2-1,few,TGCGCCAGCAGCCAAGAGGGCAGGGGCAGAGAGCAGTTCTTC,CASSQEGRGREQFF
TRBV25-1,TRBD1,TRBJ1-6,.,TGTGCCAGCAGTGGACAGGGGGGAGCTTCACCCCTCCACTTT,CASSGQGGASPLHF
TRBV7-6,TRBD2,TRBJ2-5,.,TGTGCCAGCAGCTTACAACTAGCGGGGCAAGAGACCCAGTACTTC,CASSLQLAGQETQYF
TRBV30,.,TRBJ1-1,few,TGTGCCTGGAAACAGGGTTGGAACACTGAAGCTTTCTTT,CAWKQGWNTEAFF
TRBV9,TRBD2,TRBJ2-3,few,TGTGCCAGCAGCGCCGGGACTAGAACGACAGATACGCAGTATTTT,CASSAGTRTTDTQYF